The 7 T cell receptor beta chains below all came from one sample that was sequenced in a study of T cell responses to AZD1222 COVID-19 vaccine. Libraries were prepared by immunoSEQ multiplex PCR; TCRdb keeps only in-frame clonotypes and omits some of them. The table lists about 160,000 clones, approximately 90% of them singletons, with 4.4% in the top ten. This specimen was peripheral blood, taken on day 0 of MenACWY control vaccination. These TCRs come from an adult in good health.

The chain uses TRBV11-2 and TRBJ2-2, with a possible D match to TRBD2 (6 bases). In germline, CDR1 is SGHAT, CDR2 FQNNGV. CDR3 length: 14 residues. V dropped 4 bases and J dropped 5 bases, with 11 bases sitting between them. The DNA of the CDR3 is TGTGCCAGCAGCTCGATCCGGGAGACCGGGGAGCTGTTTTTT. Encoded protein: CASSSIRETGELFF.

This chain links TRBV18 with TRBJ2-1; D not certain. The CDR3 is 17 amino acids. Trimming pared 4 bases from V and 0 bases from J, leaving 16 bases between. Germline lookup yields CDR1 KGHSH and CDR2 LQKENI. The CDR3 sequence: CASSRRADTSSYNEQFF. For the CDR3, the DNA is TGTGCCAGCTCACGAAGGGCCGACACCAGCTCCTACAATGAGCAGTTCTTC.

A single count supports this clone. The gene calls are TRBV7-3 and TRBJ2-7; a possible D gene is TRBD1 (5 bases). This CDR3 has 15 amino acids. Trimming removed 1 base from V and 7 bases from J, with 17 bases in between. The germline gives CDR1 SGHTA, CDR2 FQGTGA. CDR3 in amino acids: CASSLIGAGPREQYF. The CDR3 DNA reads TGTGCCAGCAGCTTAATTGGGGCTGGGCCCCGGGAGCAGTACTTC.

The genes are TRBV19 and TRBJ2-2, with 8 bases fitting TRBD2. J gave up 2 bases and V 5 bases, and 10 bases lay outside the gene matches. Germline lookup yields CDR1 LNHDA and CDR2 SQIVND (reference sequence). The length of the CDR3 is 17 residues. CDR3 sequence reads: CASSRSGITVNTGELFF. The DNA of the CDR3 is TGTGCCAGTAGTCGTAGCGGGATAACCGTTAACACCGGGGAGCTGTTTTTT.

This clone has a single count. The V call is TRBV7-3, the J call TRBJ2-3; TRBD2 matches 7 bases. Germline trimming cut 3 bases from V and 8 bases from J; bases unmatched to any gene: 8. The germline V gene encodes CDR1 SGHTA and CDR2 FQGTGA. The CDR3 is 14 amino acids. The CDR3 is CASSFREVGGTQYF. CDR3 DNA sequence: TGTGCCAGCAGCTTCCGGGAGGTCGGGGGTACGCAGTATTTT.

V gene TRBV10-3 combines with J gene TRBJ2-5; 14 bases match TRBD2. The CDR3 spans 16 residues. Germline CDR1 is ENHRY and CDR2 is SYGVKD. The junction had 7 bases not matched to a gene; V was cut back by 6 bases and J by 4 bases. The CDR3 spells CAIRPGTSGGGETQYF. The DNA of the CDR3 is TGTGCCATCAGGCCCGGGACTAGCGGGGGCGGAGAGACCCAGTACTTC.

The gene calls are TRBV9 and TRBJ2-2; D may be TRBD1 or TRBD2 (5 bases each). This CDR3 comprises 16 residues. Germline values: CDR1 SGDLS, CDR2 YYNGEE. Trimming shortened V by 7 bases and J by 1 base, and 17 bases separated the two germline ends. CDR3 amino acids: CASSHRDAWNTGELFF. The CDR3 DNA follows: TGTGCCAGCTCTCACCGGGACGCCTGGAACACCGGGGAGCTGTTTTTT.